These T cell receptor beta chains were read from a single sample in a study of OX40 agonist ivuxolimab in advanced cancers. The method was immunoSEQ multiplex PCR; TCRdb's version includes in-frame clones alone and lacks a portion of them. The repertoire holds about 68,000 clones, with more than 70% as singletons. Specimen: CD4+ or CD8+ T cells sorted from blood, collected in a trial of the OX40 agonist ivuxolimab. All receptors come from an adult with an advanced solid tumor such as melanoma, head and neck, liver or kidney cancer. Both conserved end residues are part of each CDR3. Fields, in order: clone size, V gene, D gene, J gene, CDR3 DNA, CDR3 protein. A D gene is named only where the DNA matches it firmly. Expanded clones are given a class, and other clones once, few, many or no size at all.

.	TRBV5-4	.	TRBJ1-1	TGTGCCAGCAGAGGACAACTAGAGGGAACTGAAGCTTTCTTT	CASRGQLEGTEAFF
.	TRBV7-2	.	TRBJ1-5	TGTGCCAGCAGCTTATCCAGGGTGAATCAGCCCCAGCATTTT	CASSLSRVNQPQHF
.	TRBV21-1	.	TRBJ1-2	TGTGCCAGCAGCAAACAAGATCCTAACTATGGCTACACCTTC	CASSKQDPNYGYTF
few	TRBV29-1	.	TRBJ1-2	TGCAGCGTTGGGAAAGACGCAACTAACTATGGCTACACCTTC	CSVGKDATNYGYTF
.	TRBV5-4	TRBD1	TRBJ2-4	TGTGCCAGCAGCCTGACAGGGGAATACATTCAGTACTTC	CASSLTGEYIQYF
.	TRBV29-1	.	TRBJ2-5	TGCAGCGTTGATTATCAGGGGGAGGGAGAGACCCAGTACTTC	CSVDYQGEGETQYF
.	TRBV19	.	TRBJ1-2	TGTGCCAGTAGTATTCCCGACTATGGCTACACCTTC	CASSIPDYGYTF
.	TRBV4-3	.	TRBJ1-2	TGCGCCAGCAGCCAAGAGCGCGGTACCCTCTCCTATGGCTACACCTTC	CASSQERGTLSYGYTF
.	TRBV25-1	TRBD1	TRBJ2-5	TGTGCCAGCAGTGCGACAGGGGGCCTCCGAGAGACCCAGTACTTC	CASSATGGLRETQYF
.	TRBV2	TRBD1	TRBJ2-7	TGTGCCAGCAGTGAGCAGGGGGCTTACGAGCAGTACTTC	CASSEQGAYEQYF
.	TRBV10-3	.	TRBJ2-1	TGTGCCATCAGTGAGGACACGTACAATGAGCAGTTCTTC	CAISEDTYNEQFF
once	TRBV2	.	TRBJ1-1	TGTGCCAGCAGTGAAGGTGGGCACACTGAAGCTTTCTTT	CASSEGGHTEAFF
few	TRBV7-7	.	TRBJ2-3	TGTGCCAGCAGCCCCCGCGGGGCGTTTGACACAGATACGCAGTATTTT	CASSPRGAFDTDTQYF
once	TRBV7-2	.	TRBJ2-3	TGTGCCAGCAGAAGCCAGCCTCGGGGCACCGGCACAGATACGCAGTATTTT	CASRSQPRGTGTDTQYF
.	TRBV7-2	TRBD1	TRBJ1-1	TGTGCCAGCAGCTCGGGACAGGCGAACACTGAAGCTTTCTTT	CASSSGQANTEAFF
.	TRBV7-2	TRBD1	TRBJ2-2	TGTGCCAGCAGCTTCGGACAGGGGGCCGGGGAGCTGTTTTTT	CASSFGQGAGELFF
.	TRBV5-1	.	TRBJ2-2	TGCGCCAGCAGCTTGGGGAGATGGCCGGCAAACACCGGGGAGCTGTTTTTT	CASSLGRWPANTGELFF
.	TRBV20-1	.	TRBJ2-7	TGCAGTGGGTTAGGAGACTACGAGCAGTACTTC	CSGLGDYEQYF
.	TRBV5-1	.	TRBJ2-5	TGCGCCAGCAGCGCCCTCGGGGAGACCCAGTACTTC	CASSALGETQYF
.	TRBV19	TRBD1	TRBJ2-1	TGTGCCAGTAGGGGGACAGGGGTATTCCAGCAGTTCTTC	CASRGTGVFQQFF
few	TRBV7-2	.	TRBJ2-2	TGTGCCAGCAGTCCTTCCCTTTTAGGGGCCGGGGAGCTGTTTTTT	CASSPSLLGAGELFF
.	TRBV11-3	.	TRBJ1-1	TGTGCCAGCAGCTTACACAAGAACACTGAAGCTTTCTTT	CASSLHKNTEAFF
.	TRBV7-3	.	TRBJ2-2	TGTGCCAGCAGCTTAACAGGGCAGGGGAACACCGGGGAGCTGTTTTTT	CASSLTGQGNTGELFF
.	TRBV9	TRBD1	TRBJ2-2	TGTGCCAGCAGCGCAGACAGGGGGGCCGGGGAGCTGTTTTTT	CASSADRGAGELFF
.	TRBV6-5	TRBD1	TRBJ2-2	TGTGCCAGCAGTCGGACAGGGAACACCGGGGAGCTGTTTTTT	CASSRTGNTGELFF
.	TRBV9	.	TRBJ1-1	TGTGCCAGCAGCGAACACCCGGGGATGAACACTGAAGCTTTCTTT	CASSEHPGMNTEAFF
once	TRBV5-1	TRBD2	TRBJ2-1	TGCGCCAGCAGCTCCTTCGGAGCGGGGGGCTACAATGAGCAGTTCTTC	CASSSFGAGGYNEQFF
.	TRBV19	.	TRBJ1-1	TGTGCCAGTAGTATTACAGAGAACACTGAAGCTTTCTTT	CASSITENTEAFF
.	TRBV5-1	.	TRBJ1-1	TGCGCCAGCAGGATTGGGGTGGCGGGGGAGACTGAAGCTTTCTTT	CASRIGVAGETEAFF
.	TRBV6-1	.	TRBJ1-6	TGTGCCAGCAGTGAATTTACGGCAGGGCTCTACTCACCCCTCCACTTT	CASSEFTAGLYSPLHF
.	TRBV7-2	.	TRBJ2-7	TGTGCCAGCAGCCCATTGACCTCCTACGAGCAGTACTTC	CASSPLTSYEQYF
.	TRBV29-1	.	TRBJ2-1	TGCAGCGTTGAAACGGCGCAGGGTAGGTGGAATGAGCAGTTCTTC	CSVETAQGRWNEQFF
.	TRBV6-5	.	TRBJ2-7	TGTGCCAGCAGTGCCAGACGAGGGCGCTCCTACGAGCAGTACTTC	CASSARRGRSYEQYF
.	TRBV27	TRBD1	TRBJ2-5	TGTGCCAGCAGTACAGGGGCCCAAGTTACCCAGTACTTC	CASSTGAQVTQYF
few	TRBV7-2	TRBD1	TRBJ1-2	TGTGCCAGCAGCTCGACAGGGGCTAACTATGGCTACACCTTC	CASSSTGANYGYTF
.	TRBV7-3	TRBD2	TRBJ2-3	TGTGCCAGCAGCCCCGGGACTAGCGATACGCAGTATTTT	CASSPGTSDTQYF
.	TRBV7-2	.	TRBJ2-2	TGTGCCAGCAGAAGGGGAGTGGCCGGGGAGCTGTTTTTT	CASRRGVAGELFF
.	TRBV11-2	TRBD2	TRBJ2-1	TGTGCCAGCAGCCAGGCCGGACTAGCCAACAATGAGCAGTTCTTC	CASSQAGLANNEQFF
.	TRBV6-6	TRBD2	TRBJ2-3	TGTGCCAGCAGTCTCCGGACTAGTTACACAGATACGCAGTATTTT	CASSLRTSYTDTQYF
.	TRBV6-5	.	TRBJ1-1	TGTGCCAGCAGCGACAGAACTGAAGCTTTCTTT	CASSDRTEAFF
.	TRBV10-3	.	TRBJ1-3	TGTGCCATCCAACAGGGCTCTGGAAACACCATATATTTT	CAIQQGSGNTIYF
.	TRBV18	.	TRBJ2-6	TGTGCCAGCTCACCGAGCTCTCTAACCTCTGGGGCCAACGTCCTGACTTTC	CASSPSSLTSGANVLTF
.	TRBV6-6	TRBD1	TRBJ2-7	TGTGCCAGTAGGACAGGGCCCAACTACGAGCAGTACTTC	CASRTGPNYEQYF
few	TRBV15	.	TRBJ1-5	TGTGCCACCAGCAGAGAAGGCACGGGTAATCAGCCCCAGCATTTT	CATSREGTGNQPQHF
.	TRBV11-3	.	TRBJ1-6	TGTGCCAGCAGCTTAGCGGTAAATTCACCCCTCCACTTT	CASSLAVNSPLHF
.	TRBV2	.	TRBJ1-2	TGTGCCAGTTCGTCAGGGCCCTTCTATGGCTACACCTTC	CASSSGPFYGYTF
once	TRBV6-5	.	TRBJ1-5	TGTGCCAGCAGTTACTCGACAACTAACAATCAGCCCCAGCATTTT	CASSYSTTNNQPQHF
.	TRBV5-1	.	TRBJ1-6	TGCGCCAGCAGCTTGGTGGGGACACTTTATAATTCACCCCTCCACTTT	CASSLVGTLYNSPLHF
.	TRBV4-1	.	TRBJ2-1	TGCGCCAGCAGCCGCCAGGGCTCCGTGAATAATGAGCAGTTCTTC	CASSRQGSVNNEQFF
.	TRBV10-3	TRBD1	TRBJ2-2	TGTGCCATCCGAGCCTCCAGTGAGGGGGCCGGATCCGGGGAGCTGTTTTTT	CAIRASSEGAGSGELFF
.	TRBV12-5	.	TRBJ2-3	TGTGCTAGTGGTTTGGCCGGGTTGGGTGTAGATACGCAGTATTTT	CASGLAGLGVDTQYF
.	TRBV7-2	.	TRBJ2-7	TGTGCCAGCAGCCCCGACAGCCAACCCTTTTACGAGCAGTACTTC	CASSPDSQPFYEQYF
.	TRBV11-2	.	TRBJ2-3	TGTGCCAGCAGCTTAGACCCGGGGGGGACAGGGAAGTGGACAGATACGCAGTATTTT	CASSLDPGGTGKWTDTQYF
.	TRBV9	TRBD1	TRBJ1-1	TGTGCCAGCAGCGTTCTTGGACAGGGGAACACTGAAGCTTTCTTT	CASSVLGQGNTEAFF
.	TRBV5-1	.	TRBJ2-7	TGCGCCAGCAGCTTGCCCGCTTACGAGCAGTACTTC	CASSLPAYEQYF
.	TRBV4-3	.	TRBJ2-4	TGCGCCAGCAGCCAGGGGGTTCTAGCCAAAAACATTCAGTACTTC	CASSQGVLAKNIQYF